This T cell receptor (beta chain) was profiled in a study of cytomegalovirus exposure and HLA in healthy donors. This clone showed up just a few times. Sequence at one end of the junction differs from germline and may be a read error. Germline V CDR1 and CDR2: SEHNR, FQNEAQ (reference sequence). The CDR3 runs 16 residues. The study ran its PCR with 60 Vbeta and 13 Jbeta primers. Measured with immunoSEQ multiplex PCR; TCRdb has only the in-frame clones, and not every one. The top ten hold 0.9% to 1.5% of the sample, which has some 97,000 clones, 84% seen once. The chain has TRBV7-9 and TRBJ1-6; 10 nucleotides match TRBD1. The specimen sequenced was PBMCs. The receptor was isolated from a woman aged 18 to 35 in good health and CMV-seronegative. The CDR3 DNA reads TGTTCCAGCAGCTCCCCTGGGACAGGGGTTAATTCACCCCTCCACTTT. Its translation is CSSSSPGTGVNSPLHF.